This entry features one TCR beta chain sequence. The table lists this clone with many counts. This receptor's antigen is unknown. No much larger clone exists at a distance of one base, and base qualities are not known. CDR1 and CDR2, looked up from the germline V gene, are MDHEN and SYDVKM. The CDR3 covers 18 residues, taking in both the cysteine and the phenylalanine. Only the CDR3 region is kept as DNA, spanning 54 bases read in frame from base 1. V sheds 2 bases and J sheds 12 bases, leaving 26 bases between their ends. The data derive from a study of graft-versus-host responses after intestinal transplantation (dated by TCRdb to the early 2020s). General notes on the study: Recipients received multivisceral, liver-intestinal, or isolated intestinal transplants. Every recipient was given anti-thymocyte globulin induction, then maintenance tacrolimus and steroids for approximately 3 years. Graft-versus-host and host-versus-graft alloreactive T cell clones were tracked in the graft, circulation and bone marrow after intestinal transplantation using bulk TCR-beta CDR3 sequencing. A peak of at least 4% donor T cells among recipient peripheral blood mononuclear cells was the definition used for donor T cell macrochimerism. Alloreactive clones were identified by sequencing pre-transplant mixed lymphocyte reaction products and comparing them with unstimulated pre-transplant donor and recipient T cells. Instead of going to the commercial service, samples from a few later patients were sequenced in-house on an Illumina MiSeq and processed with MiXCR. The cohort enrolled some 24 intestinal transplant recipients, one of whom was a retransplant, and 3 patients without pretransplant specimens were excluded.

Overall results and qualifications from the work: Early after transplant, declines in HvG clones were associated with peak levels of circulating GvH clones. GvH clones were detected in recipient bone marrow, and some of these GvH clones were observed earlier in ileal mucosa or blood, consistent with an intestinal mucosal origin. Patients with donor T cell macrochimerism had high GvH to HvG T cell clonal ratios in their allografts. Conclusions were limited by the relatively low number and heterogeneity of intestinal transplant patients.

The time point label here, explained by the study, means: cells obtained before transplantation from donor or recipient. CD3+CD4+ and CD3+CD8+ populations were FACS-sorted from unstimulated pre-transplant donor and recipient cells taken from spleen or lymph nodes. The protocol used for the library was the immunoSEQ multiplex PCR assay. For most patients, genomic DNA was isolated using the Qiagen DNeasy Blood and Tissue Kit and was shipped frozen to Adaptive Biotechnologies for TCR sequencing. High-throughput TCR-beta CDR3 sequencing of genomic DNA from most patients was performed by Adaptive Biotechnologies. The paper's data handling went like this. Adaptive's ImmunoSEQ software was the source of the TCR sequencing data for 18 patients, while a few other patients were processed with MiXCR and VDJtools. To correct CD4 versus CD8 sorting errors, sequences present in both subsets at a frequency ratio below 5:1 were removed. CDR3 nucleotide sequences shared by donor and recipient were removed because the origin of these sequences could not be assigned. To count as alloreactive, a clone needed at least 2-fold expansion over unstimulated cells and a minimum CFSE-low frequency of 0.002% (template counts) or 0.001% (read counts). Clones detected in sequenced pre-transplant spleen, lymph node, or MLR CFSE-low populations of the donor or recipient were defined as mappable. The cumulative frequency of alloreactive clones was calculated as a percentage of all sequences, weighted by copy number. TCRdb took over this immuneACCESS table, retaining in-frame rearrangements with V and J assigned. Such tables are incomplete; in checked studies, under half of the missing clones stem from an unresolved V gene, and the remainder is unexplained. That table gives V, J and clone size, and the DNA gave D and trimming. The sample table contains roughly 97,000 clones; only one count was recorded for roughly nine tenths of them. The leading ten clones occupy around 0.9% of the sample.

This sequence was found in a human donor who received an intestinal transplant. The sample consisted of unstimulated CD4+ T cells sorted from spleen or lymph node cells, taken before intestinal transplant. The chain joins TRBV28 to TRBJ1-6; TRBD1 could be the D gene, as 5 bases match. The DNA sequence follows: TGTGCCAGCAGTTTAGCGGGGGGAGGAGGAAGTCGGGGTTTACCCCTCCACTTT. Its translation is CASSLAGGGGSRGLPLHF.